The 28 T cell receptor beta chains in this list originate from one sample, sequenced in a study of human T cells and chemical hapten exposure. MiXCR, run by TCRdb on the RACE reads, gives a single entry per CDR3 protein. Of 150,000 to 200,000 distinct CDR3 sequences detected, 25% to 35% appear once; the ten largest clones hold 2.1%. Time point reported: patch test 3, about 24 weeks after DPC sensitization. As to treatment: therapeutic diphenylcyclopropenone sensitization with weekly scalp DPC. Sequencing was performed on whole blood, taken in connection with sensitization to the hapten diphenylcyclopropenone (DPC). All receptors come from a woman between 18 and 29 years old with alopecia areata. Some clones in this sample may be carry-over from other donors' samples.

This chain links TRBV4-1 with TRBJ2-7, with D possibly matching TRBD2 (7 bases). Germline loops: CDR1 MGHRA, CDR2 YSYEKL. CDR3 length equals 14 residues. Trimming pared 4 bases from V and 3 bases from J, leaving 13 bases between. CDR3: CASSRGRDIYEQYF. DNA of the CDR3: TGCGCCAGCAGCCGGGGGAGGGACATCTACGAGCAGTACTTC.

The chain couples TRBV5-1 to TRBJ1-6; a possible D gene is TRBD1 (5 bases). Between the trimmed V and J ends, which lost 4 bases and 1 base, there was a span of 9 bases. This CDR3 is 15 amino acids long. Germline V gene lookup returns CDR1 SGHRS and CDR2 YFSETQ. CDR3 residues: CASSTDTSYNSPLHF. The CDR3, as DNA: TGCGCCAGCAGCACGGACACGTCCTATAATTCACCCCTCCACTTT.

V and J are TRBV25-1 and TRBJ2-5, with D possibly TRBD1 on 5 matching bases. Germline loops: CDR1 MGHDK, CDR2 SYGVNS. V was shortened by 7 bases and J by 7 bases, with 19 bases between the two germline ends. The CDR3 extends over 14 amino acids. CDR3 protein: CASMGLTASGTQYF. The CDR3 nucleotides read TGTGCCAGCATGGGGCTGACGGCCTCGGGGACCCAGTACTTC.

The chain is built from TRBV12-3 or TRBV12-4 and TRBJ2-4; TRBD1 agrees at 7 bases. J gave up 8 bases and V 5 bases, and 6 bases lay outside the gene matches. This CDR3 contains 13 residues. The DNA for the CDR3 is TGTGCCAGCAGTCGTAGGGGGCCCGACATTCAGTACTTC. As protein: CASSRRGPDIQYF.

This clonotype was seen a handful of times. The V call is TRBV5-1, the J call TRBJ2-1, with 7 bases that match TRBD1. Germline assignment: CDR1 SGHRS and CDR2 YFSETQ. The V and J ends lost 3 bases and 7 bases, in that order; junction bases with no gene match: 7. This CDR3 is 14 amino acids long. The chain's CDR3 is CASSSDRVSNEQFF. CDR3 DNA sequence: TGCGCCAGCAGCTCAGACAGGGTGTCGAATGAGCAGTTCTTC.

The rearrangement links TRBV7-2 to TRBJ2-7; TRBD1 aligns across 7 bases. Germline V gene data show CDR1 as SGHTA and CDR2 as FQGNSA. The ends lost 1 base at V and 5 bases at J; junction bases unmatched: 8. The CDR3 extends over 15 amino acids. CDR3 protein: CASSLDSYRGDEQYF. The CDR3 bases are TGTGCCAGCAGCTTAGACAGTTACAGGGGAGACGAGCAGTACTTC.

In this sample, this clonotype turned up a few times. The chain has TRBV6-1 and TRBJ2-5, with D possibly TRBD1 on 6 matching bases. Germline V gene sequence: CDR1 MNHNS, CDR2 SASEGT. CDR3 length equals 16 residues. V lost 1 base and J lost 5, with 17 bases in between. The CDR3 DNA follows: TGTGCCAGCAGTGAAGGGCGTTTTGTGGGGGCTGAGACCCAGTACTTC. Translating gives CASSEGRFVGAETQYF.

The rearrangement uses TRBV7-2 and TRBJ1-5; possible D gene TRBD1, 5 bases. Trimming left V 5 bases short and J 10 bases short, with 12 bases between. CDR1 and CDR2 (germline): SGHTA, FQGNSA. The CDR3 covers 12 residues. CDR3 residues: CASSRSQGPQHF. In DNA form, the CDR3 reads TGTGCCAGCAGCCGTTCCCAGGGACCCCAGCATTTT.

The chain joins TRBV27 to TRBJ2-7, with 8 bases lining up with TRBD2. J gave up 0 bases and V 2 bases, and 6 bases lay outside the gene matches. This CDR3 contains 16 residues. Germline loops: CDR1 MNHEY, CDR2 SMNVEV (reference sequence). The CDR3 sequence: CASSLVAGSSSYEQYF. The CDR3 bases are TGTGCCAGCAGTTTAGTAGCGGGGTCAAGCTCCTACGAGCAGTACTTC.

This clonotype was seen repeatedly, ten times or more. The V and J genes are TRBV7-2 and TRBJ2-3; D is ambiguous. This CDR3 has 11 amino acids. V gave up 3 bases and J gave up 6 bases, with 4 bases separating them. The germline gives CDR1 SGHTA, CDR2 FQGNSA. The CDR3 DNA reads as TGTGCCAGCAGCTTGTCTGATACGCAGTATTTT. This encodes CASSLSDTQYF.

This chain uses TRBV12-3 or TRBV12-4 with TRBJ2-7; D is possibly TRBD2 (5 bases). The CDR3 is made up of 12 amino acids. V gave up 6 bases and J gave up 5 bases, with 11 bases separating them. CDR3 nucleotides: TGTGCCAGCAGAAGAGCGGTCCACGAGCAGTACTTC. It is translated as CASRRAVHEQYF.

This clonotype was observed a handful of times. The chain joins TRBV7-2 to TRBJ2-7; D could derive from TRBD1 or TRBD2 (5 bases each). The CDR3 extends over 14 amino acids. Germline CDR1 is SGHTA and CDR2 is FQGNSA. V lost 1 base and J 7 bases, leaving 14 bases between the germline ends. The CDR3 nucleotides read TGTGCCAGCAGCTTAGGGGAGACCTACAGGGAGCAGTACTTC. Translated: CASSLGETYREQYF.

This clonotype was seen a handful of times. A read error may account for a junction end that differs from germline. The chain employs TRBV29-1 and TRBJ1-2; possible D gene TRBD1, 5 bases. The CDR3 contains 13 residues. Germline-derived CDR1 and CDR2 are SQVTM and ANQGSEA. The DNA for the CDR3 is TGCAGCGTAGAAGGGACCTCCAGAATTGGCTACACCTTC. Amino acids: CSVEGTSRIGYTF. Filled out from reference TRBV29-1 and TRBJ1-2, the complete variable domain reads SAVISQKPSRDICQRGTSLTIQCQVDSQVTMMFWYRQQPGQSLTLIATANQGSEATYESGFVIDKFPISRPNLTFSTLTVSNMSPEDSSIYLCSVEGTSRIGYTFGSGTRLTVV.

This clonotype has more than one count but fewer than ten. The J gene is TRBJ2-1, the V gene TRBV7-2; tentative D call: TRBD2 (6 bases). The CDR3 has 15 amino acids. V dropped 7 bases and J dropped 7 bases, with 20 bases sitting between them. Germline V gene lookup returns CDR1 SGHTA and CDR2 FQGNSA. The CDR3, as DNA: TGTGCCAGCACTCTGACGGGAGACGGTAGGAATGAGCAGTTCTTC. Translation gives CASTLTGDGRNEQFF. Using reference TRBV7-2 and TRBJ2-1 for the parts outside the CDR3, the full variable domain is GAGVSQSPSNKVTEKGKDVELRCDPISGHTALYWYRQSLGQGLEFLIYFQGNSAPDKSGLPSDRFSAERTGGSVSTLTIQRTQQEDSAVYLCASTLTGDGRNEQFFGPGTRLTVL.

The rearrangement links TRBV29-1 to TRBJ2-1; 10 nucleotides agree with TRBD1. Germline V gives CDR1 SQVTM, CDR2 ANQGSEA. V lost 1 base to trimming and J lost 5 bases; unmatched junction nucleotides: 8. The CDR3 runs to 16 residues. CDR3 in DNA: TGCAGCGTTGAAGTACCCGGGACAGGGGCAAACAATGAGCAGTTCTTC. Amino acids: CSVEVPGTGANNEQFF.

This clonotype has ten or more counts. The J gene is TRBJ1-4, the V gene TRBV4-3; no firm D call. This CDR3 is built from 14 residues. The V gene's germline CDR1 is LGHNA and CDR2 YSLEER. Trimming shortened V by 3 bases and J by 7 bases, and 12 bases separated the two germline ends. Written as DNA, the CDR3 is TGCGCCAGCAGCCAGGCTGGACCCGGTGAAAAACTGTTTTTT. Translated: CASSQAGPGEKLFF.

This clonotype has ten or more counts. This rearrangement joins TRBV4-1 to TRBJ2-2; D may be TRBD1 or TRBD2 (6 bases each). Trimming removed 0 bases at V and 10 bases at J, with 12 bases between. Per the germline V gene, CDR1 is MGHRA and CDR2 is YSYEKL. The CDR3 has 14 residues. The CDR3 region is CASSQDRGGLELFF. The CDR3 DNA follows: TGCGCCAGCAGCCAAGATCGAGGGGGGCTGGAGCTGTTTTTT.

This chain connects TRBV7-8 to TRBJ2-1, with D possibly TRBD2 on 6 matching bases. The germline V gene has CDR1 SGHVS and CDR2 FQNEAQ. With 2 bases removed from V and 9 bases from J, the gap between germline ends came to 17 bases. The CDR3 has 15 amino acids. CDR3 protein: CASSLHRGSGPEQFF. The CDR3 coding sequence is TGTGCCAGCAGCTTACACCGAGGTAGCGGTCCTGAGCAGTTCTTC.

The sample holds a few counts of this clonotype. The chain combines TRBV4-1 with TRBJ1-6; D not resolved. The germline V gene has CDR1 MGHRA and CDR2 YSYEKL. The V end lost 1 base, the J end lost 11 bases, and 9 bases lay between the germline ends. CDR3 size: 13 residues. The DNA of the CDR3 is TGCGCCAGCAGCCAAGTCCTCCCACCACCCCTCCACTTT. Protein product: CASSQVLPPPLHF.

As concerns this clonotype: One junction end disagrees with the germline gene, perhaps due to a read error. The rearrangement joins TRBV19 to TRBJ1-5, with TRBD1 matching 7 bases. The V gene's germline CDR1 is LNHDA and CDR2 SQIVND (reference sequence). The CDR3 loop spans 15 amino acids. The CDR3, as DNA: TGTGCCAGTAGTAAAGACAGGGAAAGCAATCAGCCCAAGCATTTT. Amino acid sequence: CASSKDRESNQPKHF.

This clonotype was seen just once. CDR3: CASSADRVQETQYF. Here the CDR3 DNA reads TGTGCCAGCAGCGCAGACAGAGTCCAAGAGACCCAGTACTTC. V gene TRBV9 combines with J gene TRBJ2-5, with a possible D match to TRBD1 (5 bases). This CDR3 comprises 14 residues. V gave up 3 bases and J gave up 1 base, with 10 bases separating them. Germline V gene lookup returns CDR1 SGDLS and CDR2 YYNGEE.

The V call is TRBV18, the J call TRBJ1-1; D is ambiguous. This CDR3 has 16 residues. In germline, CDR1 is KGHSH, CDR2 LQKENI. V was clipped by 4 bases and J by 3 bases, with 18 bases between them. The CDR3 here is CASSRDLIGGDTEAFF. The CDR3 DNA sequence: TGTGCCAGCTCACGAGATTTAATCGGAGGAGACACTGAAGCTTTCTTT.

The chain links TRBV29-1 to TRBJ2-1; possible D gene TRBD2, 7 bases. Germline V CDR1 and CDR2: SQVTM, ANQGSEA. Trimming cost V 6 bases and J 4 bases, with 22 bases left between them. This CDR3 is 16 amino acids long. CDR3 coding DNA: TGCAGCGTCCGAAGGGGGGGAGGGCCAAGGTACAATGAGCAGTTCTTC. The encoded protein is CSVRRGGGPRYNEQFF.

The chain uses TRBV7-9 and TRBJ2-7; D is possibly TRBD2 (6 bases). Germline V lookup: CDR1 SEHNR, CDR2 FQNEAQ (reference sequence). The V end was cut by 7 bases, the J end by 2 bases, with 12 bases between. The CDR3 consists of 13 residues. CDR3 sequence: CASMGGSTYEQYF. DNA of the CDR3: TGTGCCAGCATGGGAGGCAGCACCTACGAGCAGTACTTC.

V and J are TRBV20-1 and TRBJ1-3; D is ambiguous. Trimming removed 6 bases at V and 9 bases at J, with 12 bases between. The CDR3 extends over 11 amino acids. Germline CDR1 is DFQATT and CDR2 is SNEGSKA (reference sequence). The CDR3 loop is CSAPGLGTIYF. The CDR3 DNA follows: TGCAGTGCCCCCGGGCTGGGCACCATATATTTT.

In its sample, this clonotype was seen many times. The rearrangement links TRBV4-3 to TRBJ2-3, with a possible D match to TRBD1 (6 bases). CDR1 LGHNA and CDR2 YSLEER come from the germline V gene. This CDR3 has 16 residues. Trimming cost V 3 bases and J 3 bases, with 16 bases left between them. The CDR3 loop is CASSHPKGQGTDTQYF. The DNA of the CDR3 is TGCGCCAGCAGCCACCCAAAAGGGCAGGGGACAGATACGCAGTATTTT.

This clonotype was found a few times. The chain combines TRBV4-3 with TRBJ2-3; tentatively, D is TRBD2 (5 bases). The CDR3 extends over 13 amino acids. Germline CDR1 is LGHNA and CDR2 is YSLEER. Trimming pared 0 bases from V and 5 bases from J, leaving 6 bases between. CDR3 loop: CASSQDEGDTQYF. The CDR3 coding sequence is TGCGCCAGCAGCCAAGATGAGGGAGATACGCAGTATTTT.

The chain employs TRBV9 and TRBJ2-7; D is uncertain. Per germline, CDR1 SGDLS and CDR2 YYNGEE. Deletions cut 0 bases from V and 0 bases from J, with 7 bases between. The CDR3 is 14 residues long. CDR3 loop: CASSVGASSYEQYF. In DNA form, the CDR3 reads TGTGCCAGCAGCGTAGGGGCGAGCTCCTACGAGCAGTACTTC.